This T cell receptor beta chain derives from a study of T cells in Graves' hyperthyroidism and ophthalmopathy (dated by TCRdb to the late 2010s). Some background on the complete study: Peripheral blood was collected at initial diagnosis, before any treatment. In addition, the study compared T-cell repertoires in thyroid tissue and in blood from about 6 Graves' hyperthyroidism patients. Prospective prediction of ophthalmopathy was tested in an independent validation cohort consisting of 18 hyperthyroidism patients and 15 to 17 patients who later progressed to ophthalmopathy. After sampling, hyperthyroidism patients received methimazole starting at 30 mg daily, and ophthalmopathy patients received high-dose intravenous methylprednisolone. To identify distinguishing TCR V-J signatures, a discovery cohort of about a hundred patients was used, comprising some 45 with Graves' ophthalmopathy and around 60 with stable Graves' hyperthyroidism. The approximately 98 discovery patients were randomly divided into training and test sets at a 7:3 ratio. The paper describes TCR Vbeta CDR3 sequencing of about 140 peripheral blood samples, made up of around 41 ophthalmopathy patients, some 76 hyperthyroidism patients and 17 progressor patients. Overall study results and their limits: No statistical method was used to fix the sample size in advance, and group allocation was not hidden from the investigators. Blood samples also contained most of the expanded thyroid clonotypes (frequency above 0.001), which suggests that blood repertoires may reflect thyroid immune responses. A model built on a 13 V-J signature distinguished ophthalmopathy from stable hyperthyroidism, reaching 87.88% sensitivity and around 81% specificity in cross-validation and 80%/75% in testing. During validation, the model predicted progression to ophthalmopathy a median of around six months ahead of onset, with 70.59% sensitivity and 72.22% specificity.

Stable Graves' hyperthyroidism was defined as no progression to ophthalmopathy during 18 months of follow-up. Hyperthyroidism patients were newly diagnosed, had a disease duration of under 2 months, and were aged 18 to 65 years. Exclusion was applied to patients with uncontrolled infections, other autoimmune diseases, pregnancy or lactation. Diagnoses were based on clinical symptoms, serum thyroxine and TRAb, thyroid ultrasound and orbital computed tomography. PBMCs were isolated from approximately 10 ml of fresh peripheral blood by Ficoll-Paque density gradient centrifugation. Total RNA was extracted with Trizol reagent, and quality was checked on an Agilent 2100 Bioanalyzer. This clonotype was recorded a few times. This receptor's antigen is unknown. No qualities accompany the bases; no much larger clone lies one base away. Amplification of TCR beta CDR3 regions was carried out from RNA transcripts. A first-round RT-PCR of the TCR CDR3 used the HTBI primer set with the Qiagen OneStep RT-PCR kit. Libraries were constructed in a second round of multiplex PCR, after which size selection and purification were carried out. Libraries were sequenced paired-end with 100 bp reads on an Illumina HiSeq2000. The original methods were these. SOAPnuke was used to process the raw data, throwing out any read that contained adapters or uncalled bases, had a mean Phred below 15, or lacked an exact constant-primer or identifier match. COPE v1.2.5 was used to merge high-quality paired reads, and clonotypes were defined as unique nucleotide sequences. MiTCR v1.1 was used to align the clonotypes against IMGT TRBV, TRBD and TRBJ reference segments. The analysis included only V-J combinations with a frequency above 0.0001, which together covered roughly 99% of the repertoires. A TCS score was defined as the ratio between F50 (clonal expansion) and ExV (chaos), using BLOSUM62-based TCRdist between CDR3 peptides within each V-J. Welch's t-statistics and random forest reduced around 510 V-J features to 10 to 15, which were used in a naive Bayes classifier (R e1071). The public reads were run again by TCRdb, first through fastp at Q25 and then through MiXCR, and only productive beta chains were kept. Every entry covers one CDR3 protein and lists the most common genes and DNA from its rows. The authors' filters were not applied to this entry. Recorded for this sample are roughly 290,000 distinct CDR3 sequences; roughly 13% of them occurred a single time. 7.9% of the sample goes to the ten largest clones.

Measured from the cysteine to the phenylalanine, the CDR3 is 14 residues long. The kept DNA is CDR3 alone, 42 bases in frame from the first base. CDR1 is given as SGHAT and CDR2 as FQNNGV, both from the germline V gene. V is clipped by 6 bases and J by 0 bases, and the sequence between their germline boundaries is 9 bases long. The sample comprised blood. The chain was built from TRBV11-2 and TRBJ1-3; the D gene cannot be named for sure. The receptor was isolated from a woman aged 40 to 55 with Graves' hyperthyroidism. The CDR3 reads CASRDESSGNTIYF. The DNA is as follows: TGTGCCAGCAGGGACGAGAGCTCTGGAAACACCATATATTTT.